The 11 T cell receptor beta chains in this list originate from one sample, sequenced in a study of beta chain features in type 1 diabetes. The investigators reverse transcribed all of the isolated RNA, so they sequenced expressed TCRB transcripts. Libraries were prepared by immunoSEQ multiplex PCR; TCRdb keeps only in-frame clonotypes and omits some of them. In the table there are about 930,000 clones, about a sixth of which are singletons. Sequenced sample: naive CD4+ T cells from blood. Source of these receptors: a young woman in good health.

The CDR3 protein is CASSPWGSSYEQYF. CDR3 DNA: TGTGCCAGCAGCCCCTGGGGGAGCTCCTACGAGCAGTACTTC. The rearrangement joins TRBV6-5 to TRBJ2-7; D is tentatively TRBD1 or TRBD2 (5 bases each). The CDR3 consists of 14 residues. Deletions cut 6 bases from V and 0 bases from J, with 12 bases between. The germline gives CDR1 MNHEY, CDR2 SVGAGI.

V gene TRBV21-1 combines with J gene TRBJ1-2; the DNA was not compared with TRBD1, the D call given in the table. TRBV21-1 corresponds to a pseudogene. CDR3 length: 13 residues. CDR3 sequence: CASNETGGYGYTF. The CDR3 bases are TGTGCCAGCAACGAGACAGGCGGCTATGGCTACACCTTC.

The sample holds a few counts of this clone. V and J are TRBV13 and TRBJ2-7, with 11 bases that match TRBD2. V lost 5 bases to trimming and J lost 4 bases; unmatched junction nucleotides: 10. The CDR3 is made up of 16 amino acids. Per germline, CDR1 PRHDT and CDR2 FYEKMQ (reference sequence). CDR3 coding DNA: TGTGCCAGCAGCACCATCCTAGCGGGAGGAAGTTACGAGCAGTACTTC. This gives the protein CASSTILAGGSYEQYF.

The rearrangement links TRBV4-2 to TRBJ2-3; 10 bases align to TRBD2. Germline trimming cut 4 bases from V and 9 bases from J; bases unmatched to any gene: 16. This CDR3 has 17 residues. Per germline, CDR1 LGHNA and CDR2 YNFKEQ. The CDR3 sequence is CASSPDRTGTSVATQYF. The DNA for the CDR3 is TGTGCCAGCAGCCCCGACCGAACCGGGACTAGCGTCGCGACGCAGTATTTT.

The V gene is TRBV4-2, the J gene TRBJ2-1; D unclear. V was cut by 1 base and J by 3 bases, with 13 bases left in between. Germline CDR1 and CDR2: LGHNA and YNFKEQ. The CDR3 loop spans 16 amino acids. CDR3 sequence reads: CASSQAEGAYYNEQFF. The CDR3 bases are TGTGCCAGCAGCCAAGCGGAAGGCGCCTACTACAATGAGCAGTTCTTC.

CDR3 amino acids: CASSMRDREDEQFF. DNA for the CDR3: TGTGCCAGCAGCATGAGGGACAGGGAGGATGAGCAGTTCTTC. The chain combines TRBV7-3 with TRBJ2-1, with 9 nucleotides matching TRBD1. Germline V gene sequence: CDR1 SGHTA, CDR2 FQGTGA. With 5 bases clipped from V and 8 bases from J, the junction kept 7 bases outside the gene matches. The CDR3 is 14 residues long.

This clone was observed a handful of times. This specimen includes other DNA sequences encoding the same CDR3. V usage is TRBV18 and J usage is TRBJ2-2; tentatively, D is TRBD1 (6 bases). This CDR3 comprises 14 residues. The V end was cut by 3 bases, the J end by 2 bases, with 7 bases between. CDR1 is KGHSH, CDR2 LQKENI, per germline. CDR3 bases: TGTGCCAGCTCACCGGACAGAAACACCGGGGAGCTGTTTTTT. Amino acid sequence: CASSPDRNTGELFF.

This chain links TRBV28 with TRBJ2-5, with 14 bases matching TRBD2. Trimming took 5 bases from V and 4 from J; bases not matched to a gene: 9. The CDR3 has 17 amino acids. Germline values: CDR1 MDHEN, CDR2 SYDVKM. CDR3 amino acids: CASSPNRGLAGVETQYF. The CDR3, as DNA: TGTGCCAGCAGTCCGAACAGGGGACTAGCGGGAGTAGAGACCCAGTACTTC.

The gene calls are TRBV7-9 and TRBJ2-2; the D gene could be TRBD1 or TRBD2 (5 bases each). This CDR3 region has 14 residues. Deletions cut 5 bases from V and 4 bases from J, with 11 bases between. Germline V gene sequence: CDR1 SEHNR, CDR2 FQNEAQ (reference sequence). CDR3 sequence (DNA): TGTGCCAGCAGCCATTCTGGGGGCACCGGGGAGCTGTTTTTT. Translating it yields CASSHSGGTGELFF.

A note on this clone: Other DNA sequences in this sample translate to the same CDR3. V and J are TRBV18 and TRBJ2-1, with D perhaps being TRBD1 or TRBD2 (5 bases each). The germline gives CDR1 KGHSH, CDR2 LQKENI. V was shortened by 6 bases and J by 7 bases, with 13 bases between the two germline ends. The CDR3 spans 13 residues. In DNA form, the CDR3 reads TGTGCCAGCTCCCCCCAGGGAGCGAATGAGCAGTTCTTC. Its protein is CASSPQGANEQFF.

This clone was found a few times. The chain couples TRBV5-1 to TRBJ2-5, with TRBD1 as a possible D gene (6 bases). CDR1 is SGHRS, CDR2 YFSETQ, per germline. The CDR3 is 15 residues long. V shed 4 bases and J shed 1 base, with 14 bases lying between them. CDR3 in DNA: TGCGCCAGCAGCCGATCAGGGGCGGTCCAAGAGACCCAGTACTTC. Its translation is CASSRSGAVQETQYF. The complete variable domain, with remaining parts taken from reference TRBV5-1 and TRBJ2-5, reads KAGVTQTPRYLIKTRGQQVTLSCSPISGHRSVSWYQQTPGQGLQFLFEYFSETQRNKGNFPGRFSGRQFSNSRSEMNVSTLELGDSALYLCASSRSGAVQETQYFGPGTRLLVL.